The 30 T cell receptor beta chains below were found in one sample sequenced in a study of CD8 T cells in ankylosing spondylitis. A single record per CDR3 protein comes from TCRdb applying MiXCR to the 5' RACE reads. The data contain around 13,000 distinct CDR3 sequences, approximately 3% of them seen just once; the ten biggest clones take up roughly 9.4%. Sequencing was done on a sample of blood, either unsorted or a sorted T cell fraction (not recorded which). The receptor set was obtained from a male donor with ankylosing spondylitis or in good health (not recorded which).

Within the sample, this clonotype is medium-sized. Here the CDR3 DNA reads TGTGCCAGCAGTAGGGGCTTAAGGGGCTACGAGCAGTACTTC. It specifies CASSRGLRGYEQYF. The V gene is TRBV9, the J gene TRBJ2-7; possible D gene TRBD1, 5 bases. This CDR3 spans 14 amino acids. Trimming removed 5 bases at V and 3 bases at J, with 15 bases between. From germline, CDR1 is SGDLS and CDR2 YYNGEE.

This clonotype was detected ten times or more. The chain has TRBV9 and TRBJ1-1, with D possibly TRBD1 on 5 matching bases. Germline assignment: CDR1 SGDLS and CDR2 YYNGEE. CDR3 length: 14 amino acids. Trimming removed 0 bases from V and 5 bases from J, with 11 bases in between. CDR3 coding DNA: TGTGCCAGCAGCGTAGGGTCAGGGAGGACTGAAGCTTTCTTT. Its translation is CASSVGSGRTEAFF.

This clonotype was counted ten times or more. The chain has TRBV9 and TRBJ2-1; D call uncertain. Trimming cost V 0 bases and J 6 bases, with 22 bases left between them. Germline V gene data show CDR1 as SGDLS and CDR2 as YYNGEE. This CDR3 contains 18 residues. The CDR3 is CASSVASAPSFDGNEQFF. In DNA, the CDR3 is TGTGCCAGCAGCGTAGCTTCCGCCCCCAGCTTCGACGGCAATGAGCAGTTCTTC.

This clonotype was observed many times. The CDR3 region has the DNA TGTGCCAGCAGCGTTACGGACAGGCCAAGCTCCTACAATGAGCAGTTCTTC. This encodes CASSVTDRPSSYNEQFF. The chain uses TRBV9 and TRBJ2-1; TRBD1 aligns across 7 bases. CDR3 length equals 17 residues. The germline gives CDR1 SGDLS, CDR2 YYNGEE. Trimming took 2 bases from V and 0 from J; bases not matched to a gene: 8.

By sample fraction, this clonotype is medium-sized. J is TRBJ2-1 and V is TRBV9; 11 bases fit TRBD2. This CDR3 region has 17 residues. The trim removed 0 bases at V and 9 bases at J, leaving 11 bases unmatched. CDR1 is SGDLS, CDR2 YYNGEE, per germline. The CDR3 DNA reads TGTGCCAGCAGCGTAGCCACGGGGGGGACTAGCGGCGTTGAGCAGTTCTTC. It is translated as CASSVATGGTSGVEQFF.

This clonotype was counted many times. CDR3 loop: CASSVGLAVYNEQFF. CDR3 nucleotides: TGTGCCAGCAGCGTTGGACTAGCGGTGTACAATGAGCAGTTCTTC. The gene calls are TRBV9 and TRBJ2-1; 10 nucleotides align to TRBD2. CDR3 size: 15 residues. V was pared by 2 bases and J by 4 bases, with 3 bases of the junction left unmatched. Per the germline V gene, CDR1 is SGDLS and CDR2 is YYNGEE.

This clonotype was seen many times. The gene calls are TRBV9 and TRBJ2-3; tentative D call: TRBD1 (5 bases). Germline CDR1 is SGDLS and CDR2 is YYNGEE. The CDR3 extends over 13 amino acids. V gave up 3 bases and J gave up 6 bases, with 11 bases separating them. Written as DNA, the CDR3 is TGTGCCAGCAGCGCCACAGGTCTGGATACGCAGTATTTT. Its translation: CASSATGLDTQYF. Supplemented by reference TRBV9 and TRBJ2-3, the full variable domain reads DSGVTQTPKHLITATGQRVTLRCSPRSGDLSVYWYQQSLDQGLQFLIQYYNGEERAKGNILERFSAQQFPDLHSELNLSSLELGDSALYFCASSATGLDTQYFGPGTRLTVL.

This clonotype was recorded at least ten times. This rearrangement joins TRBV9 to TRBJ1-4; the match to TRBD1 covers 8 bases. The V gene's germline CDR1 is SGDLS and CDR2 YYNGEE. The J segment lost 2 bases and the V segment lost 5 bases, leaving 5 bases of the junction unmatched. The CDR3 is 15 residues long. In nucleotides, the CDR3 is TGTGCCAGCAGTGTACAGGGGGGGACTAATGAAAAACTGTTTTTT. The encoded protein is CASSVQGGTNEKLFF.

This clonotype counts as medium-sized. V gene TRBV24-1 combines with J gene TRBJ2-7; 13 bases map to TRBD2. This CDR3 contains 17 residues. Per the germline V gene, CDR1 is KGHDR and CDR2 is SFDVKD. V was clipped by 4 bases and J by 3 bases; unmatched bases: 8. The CDR3 DNA is TGTGCCACCAGTGAACTCGGACTAGCGGGAGCCGTCTACGAGCAGTACTTC. Translation: CATSELGLAGAVYEQYF.

The sample holds many counts of this clonotype. The chain has TRBV9 and TRBJ1-2, with TRBD1 matching over 7 bases. Germline V gene lookup returns CDR1 SGDLS and CDR2 YYNGEE. Unmatched junction bases numbered 4, after V lost 4 bases and J lost 4 bases. This CDR3 region has 13 residues. The CDR3 sequence: CASSMTGIYGYTF. The DNA of the CDR3 is TGTGCCAGCAGCATGACAGGGATCTATGGCTACACCTTC.

The table lists this clonotype with many counts. The chain couples TRBV9 to TRBJ2-5; the match to TRBD1 covers 8 bases. The germline gives CDR1 SGDLS, CDR2 YYNGEE. Trimming took 0 bases from V and 1 from J; bases not matched to a gene: 5. The CDR3 has 16 residues. DNA of the CDR3: TGTGCCAGCAGCGTAGACGGACAGGGCTCCCAAGAGACCCAGTACTTC. Its protein is CASSVDGQGSQETQYF.

This clonotype was observed at least ten times. The V and J genes are TRBV9 and TRBJ2-7; D gene unclear. This CDR3 is 13 amino acids long. The V end lost 5 bases, the J end lost 5 bases, and 14 bases lay between the germline ends. Germline lookup yields CDR1 SGDLS and CDR2 YYNGEE. The CDR3 loop reads CASSARLFDEQYF. CDR3 bases: TGTGCCAGCAGTGCACGGCTGTTCGACGAGCAGTACTTC.

This clonotype is medium-sized. This sequence joins TRBV9 and TRBJ2-2; TRBD2 is a possible D gene (6 bases). The CDR3 totals 14 residues. The germline V gene has CDR1 SGDLS and CDR2 YYNGEE. V was pared by 2 bases and J by 6 bases, with 11 bases between. The CDR3 DNA reads TGTGCCAGCAGCGTGGGACTCCTTGCCGGGGAGCTGTTTTTT. Translated: CASSVGLLAGELFF.

There are many counts of this clonotype. The genes are TRBV9 and TRBJ1-6, with D tentatively TRBD1 (6 bases). CDR1 and CDR2 from the germline V gene are SGDLS and YYNGEE. CDR3 length equals 15 residues. Trimming removed 0 bases at V and 8 bases at J, with 12 bases between. In nucleotides, the CDR3 is TGTGCCAGCAGCGTAGCAGGGGACGCGGATTCACCCCTCCACTTT. This codes for CASSVAGDADSPLHF.

This clonotype is termed medium-sized (0.01 to 0.1%). The gene calls are TRBV9 and TRBJ1-1, with D hard to call. This CDR3 spans 15 amino acids. Germline V gene sequence: CDR1 SGDLS, CDR2 YYNGEE. Trimming left V 3 bases short and J 0 bases short, with 12 bases between. DNA of the CDR3: TGTGCCAGCAGCGCGATGATCTCTGTGAACACTGAAGCTTTCTTT. This sequence encodes CASSAMISVNTEAFF.

This clonotype is medium-sized (0.01 to 0.1%). V is TRBV9 and J is TRBJ2-4; D possibly uses TRBD1 or TRBD2 (6 bases each). This CDR3 is built from 17 residues. The germline CDR1 and CDR2 sequences are SGDLS and YYNGEE. Trimming stripped 0 bases from V and 0 bases from J, with 13 bases between. Here the CDR3 DNA reads TGTGCCAGCAGCGTAGCTATGGGGGGCGCAGCCAAAAACATTCAGTACTTC. Its protein product is CASSVAMGGAAKNIQYF.

This clonotype was detected many times. The rearrangement joins TRBV9 to TRBJ2-1; D is undetermined. The CDR3 spans 16 residues. Germline CDR1 is SGDLS and CDR2 is YYNGEE. Trimming pared 0 bases from V and 3 bases from J, leaving 13 bases between. DNA for the CDR3: TGTGCCAGCAGCGTAGAGGTGGGGAAAGGCTACAATGAGCAGTTCTTC. Protein product: CASSVEVGKGYNEQFF.

This clonotype is categorized as medium-sized. The rearrangement links TRBV9 to TRBJ2-1, with TRBD2 as a possible D gene (5 bases). In germline, CDR1 is SGDLS, CDR2 YYNGEE. The V and J ends lost 4 bases and 6 bases respectively, with 11 bases between them. This CDR3 is 13 amino acids long. DNA for the CDR3: TGTGCCAGCAGCAGCAACACTAGCAATGAGCAGTTCTTC. Protein product: CASSSNTSNEQFF.

This clonotype was counted at least ten times. The CDR3 reads CASSPYVDTQYF. CDR3 DNA sequence: TGTGCCAGCAGCCCCTACGTAGATACGCAGTATTTT. The chain combines TRBV9 with TRBJ2-3; no firm D call. CDR1 and CDR2 (germline): SGDLS, YYNGEE. The CDR3 sequence is 12 residues long. With 4 bases removed from V and 5 bases from J, the gap between germline ends came to 8 bases.

In this sample, this clonotype turned up many times. The V and J genes are TRBV9 and TRBJ2-5; 12 nucleotides line up with TRBD2. Germline-derived CDR1 and CDR2 are SGDLS and YYNGEE. The CDR3 consists of 14 residues. V was pared by 4 bases and J by 5 bases, with 3 bases of the junction left unmatched. Here the CDR3 reads CASSWTSGTETQYF. DNA of the CDR3: TGTGCCAGCAGCTGGACTAGCGGGACGGAGACCCAGTACTTC.

This clonotype was seen at least ten times. This rearrangement joins TRBV9 to TRBJ2-2; 8 positions match TRBD2. The CDR3 has 17 amino acids. CDR1 and CDR2 from the germline V gene are SGDLS and YYNGEE. Trimming removed 0 bases from V and 0 bases from J; junction bases left unmatched: 4. The CDR3, as DNA: TGTGCCAGCAGCGTAGGTGGTAGCGGGGCGAACACCGGGGAGCTGTTTTTT. Translated: CASSVGGSGANTGELFF.

The chain employs TRBV9 and TRBJ2-1, with a tentative D call TRBD2 (6 bases). Trimming took off 7 bases at V and 6 bases at J, with 20 bases between the two ends. This CDR3 comprises 15 residues. Germline V gene lookup returns CDR1 SGDLS and CDR2 YYNGEE. As DNA, the CDR3 is TGTGCCAGCCGTCCGACTAGTTCGGCCCTCAATGAGCAGTTCTTC. Amino acid sequence: CASRPTSSALNEQFF.

This clonotype appeared many times. The chain uses TRBV9 and TRBJ2-3; D gene uncertain. The CDR3 covers 13 residues. CDR1 and CDR2 (germline): SGDLS, YYNGEE. The V end was cut by 5 bases, the J end by 2 bases, with 9 bases between. The CDR3 DNA sequence: TGTGCCAGCAGTCACACGCCCACAGATACGCAGTATTTT. Protein sequence: CASSHTPTDTQYF.

The chain employs TRBV9 and TRBJ2-2; TRBD1 aligns across 8 bases. The length of the CDR3 is 16 residues. The V gene's germline CDR1 is SGDLS and CDR2 YYNGEE. The ends lost 0 bases at V and 5 bases at J; junction bases unmatched: 6. CDR3 residues: CASSVGQGRWTGELFF. For the CDR3, the DNA is TGTGCCAGCAGCGTAGGACAGGGGAGATGGACCGGGGAGCTGTTTTTT.

This clonotype was counted ten times or more. V gene TRBV9 combines with J gene TRBJ2-2; 7 nucleotides align to TRBD2. The V and J ends lost 4 bases and 4 bases, in that order; junction bases with no gene match: 10. In germline, CDR1 is SGDLS, CDR2 YYNGEE. This CDR3 has 16 residues. Here the CDR3 DNA reads TGTGCCAGCAGCCAGTCTCTGGGGGGGGTCACCGGGGAGCTGTTTTTT. The encoded protein is CASSQSLGGVTGELFF.

This clonotype was detected many times. The rearrangement uses TRBV9 and TRBJ1-2; D may be TRBD1 (5 bases). The CDR3 extends over 12 amino acids. Trimming took 4 bases from V and 5 from J, leaving 9 bases between them. The germline gives CDR1 SGDLS, CDR2 YYNGEE. CDR3 sequence: CASSRDDYGYTF. For the CDR3, the DNA is TGTGCCAGCAGCCGGGACGATTATGGCTACACCTTC.

This clonotype was seen many times. The genes are TRBV9 and TRBJ2-5; the D gene could be TRBD1 or TRBD2 (6 bases each). This CDR3 spans 14 amino acids. Between the trimmed V and J ends, which lost 4 bases and 5 bases, there was a span of 15 bases. CDR1 and CDR2 from the germline V gene are SGDLS and YYNGEE. The CDR3 DNA is TGTGCCAGCAGCCAAACGGGGGCTGGTGAGACCCAGTACTTC. Encoded protein: CASSQTGAGETQYF.

This clonotype was seen at least ten times. The rearrangement joins TRBV9 to TRBJ1-5, with D possibly TRBD1 on 5 matching bases. The CDR3 runs to 15 residues. CDR1 and CDR2 from the germline V gene are SGDLS and YYNGEE. Deletions cut 2 bases from V and 2 bases from J, with 11 bases between. The CDR3: CASSVGVSGNQPQHF. In DNA form, the CDR3 reads TGTGCCAGCAGCGTGGGGGTATCGGGCAATCAGCCCCAGCATTTT. The whole variable domain, remainder taken from reference TRBV9 and TRBJ1-5, is DSGVTQTPKHLITATGQRVTLRCSPRSGDLSVYWYQQSLDQGLQFLIQYYNGEERAKGNILERFSAQQFPDLHSELNLSSLELGDSALYFCASSVGVSGNQPQHFGDGTRLSIL.

This clonotype was recorded at least ten times. The rearrangement uses TRBV9 and TRBJ2-1; TRBD1 aligns across 11 bases. The CDR3 consists of 20 residues. The V gene end was trimmed by 4 bases and the J gene end by 3 bases; junction bases not matched to a gene: 18. Germline V gene sequence: CDR1 SGDLS, CDR2 YYNGEE. The chain's CDR3 is CASSPPDRGHGARYYNEQFF. CDR3 nucleotides: TGTGCCAGCAGCCCACCGGACAGGGGGCATGGAGCCAGATACTACAATGAGCAGTTCTTC.

The chain recombines TRBV9 with TRBJ2-7; TRBD1 matches at 8 bases. With 2 bases clipped from V and 5 bases from J, the junction kept 6 bases outside the gene matches. The CDR3 extends over 14 amino acids. Germline lookup yields CDR1 SGDLS and CDR2 YYNGEE. In DNA form, the CDR3 reads TGTGCCAGCAGCGTGGGACAGGAAGGCCACGAGCAGTACTTC. Its translation: CASSVGQEGHEQYF.